This entry describes one T cell receptor (beta chain). Primers used in a second PCR of roughly 7 to 11 cycles were a sample-barcoded 5' primer and a J-beta primer mix. Each cDNA was tagged by a template-switch adaptor containing 12 random nucleotides. TCRdb re-called the 5' RACE reads through MiXCR, storing one row per CDR3 protein. This table holds 650,000 to 900,000 distinct CDR3 sequences, 55% to 65% found once. Researchers collected around 10 milliliters of peripheral blood from every single donor. Per sample, a minimum of 6.5 million PBMCs were isolated. The data stem from a study of blood T cells in healthy people across ages. V lost 2 bases, J lost 2 bases, and 6 bases stayed unmatched. The germline V gene encodes CDR1 PRHDT and CDR2 FYEKMQ (reference sequence). The CDR3 covers 15 residues.

The sample taken for sequencing was blood. The chain links TRBV13 to TRBJ2-7; the match to TRBD1 covers 7 bases. This sequence was found in a man aged 25-45 years in good health. CDR3 sequence (DNA): TGTGCCAGCAGCTTATCTCCGCAGGGGGCCTACGAGCAGTACTTC. It specifies CASSLSPQGAYEQYF.